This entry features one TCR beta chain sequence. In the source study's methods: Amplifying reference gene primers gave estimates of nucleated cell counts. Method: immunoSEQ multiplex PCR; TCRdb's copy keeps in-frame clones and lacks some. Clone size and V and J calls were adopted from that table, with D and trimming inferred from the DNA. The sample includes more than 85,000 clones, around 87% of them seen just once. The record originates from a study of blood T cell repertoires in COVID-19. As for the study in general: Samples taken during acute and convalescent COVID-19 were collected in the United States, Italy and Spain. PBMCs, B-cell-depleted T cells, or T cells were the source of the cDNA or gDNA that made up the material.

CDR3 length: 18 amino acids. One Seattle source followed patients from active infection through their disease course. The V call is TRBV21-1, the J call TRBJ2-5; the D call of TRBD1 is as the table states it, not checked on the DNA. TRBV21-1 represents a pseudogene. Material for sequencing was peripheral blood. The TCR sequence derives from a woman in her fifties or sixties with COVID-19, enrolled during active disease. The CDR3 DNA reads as TGTGCCAGCAACTTGATGACAGGGGACAGGGAAGAACAAGAGACCCAGTACTTC. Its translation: CASNLMTGDREEQETQYF.